The next 23 T cell receptor beta chains were all read from a single sample in a study of T cell clones after liver transplantation. Libraries were prepared by immunoSEQ multiplex PCR; TCRdb keeps only in-frame clonotypes and omits some of them. The table records just over 80,000 clones, about 84% of them present only once. The sequences come from CD4+ T cells from blood, collected 45 to 47 months after liver transplant. All receptors come from a human patient who received a liver transplant. The graft donor may be the source of some T cells.

The chain links TRBV2 to TRBJ2-5; 12 bases are a match to TRBD2. The germline gives CDR1 SNHLY, CDR2 FYNNEI. Unmatched junction bases numbered 12, after V lost 11 bases and J lost 2 bases. The CDR3 contains 16 residues. The CDR3 DNA is TGTGCCGGCCGGAGGACTAGCGGGGTTACTCAAGAGACCCAGTACTTC. Translating it yields CAGRRTSGVTQETQYF.

This clone was counted a single time. The rearrangement uses TRBV4-1 and TRBJ2-1, with TRBD1 matching 10 bases. The V and J ends lost 2 bases and 8 bases, in that order; junction bases with no gene match: 12. CDR3 size: 17 residues. Germline lookup yields CDR1 MGHRA and CDR2 YSYEKL. For the CDR3, the DNA is TGCGCCAGCAGCCAACCAGGGACAGGGGATCGGATTTATGAGCAGTTCTTC. This codes for CASSQPGTGDRIYEQFF.

The chain is built from TRBV7-8 and TRBJ1-3; TRBD1 matches 8 bases. V dropped 5 bases and J dropped 8; count of bases not matched to a gene: 17. CDR1 and CDR2 (germline): SGHVS, FQNEAQ. This CDR3 has 17 amino acids. Here the CDR3 DNA reads TGTGCCAGCAGCCGTTCCCTGGACAGGGCCAAGGGGGACACCATATATTTT. It is translated as CASSRSLDRAKGDTIYF.

The gene calls are TRBV2 and TRBJ1-3; no firm D call. The germline V gene has CDR1 SNHLY and CDR2 FYNNEI. CDR3 length: 16 amino acids. Trimming pared 2 bases from V and 3 bases from J, leaving 14 bases between. CDR3 nucleotides: TGTGCCAGCAGTGAAAGGTGGGAGGCCGTTGGAAACACCATATATTTT. Amino acid sequence: CASSERWEAVGNTIYF.

The chain combines TRBV15 with TRBJ2-1; D tentatively reads TRBD1 or TRBD2 (5 bases each). Trimming took 3 bases from V and 8 from J, leaving 17 bases between them. The CDR3 extends over 15 amino acids. Germline lookup yields CDR1 LNHNV and CDR2 YYDKDF (reference sequence). The CDR3 bases are TGTGCCACCAGCAGGGCTTACCGGGACGACGATGAGCAGTTCTTC. Protein sequence: CATSRAYRDDDEQFF.

The chain uses TRBV30 and TRBJ2-2; D tentatively reads TRBD1 or TRBD2 (5 bases each). Germline CDR1 GTSNPN, CDR2 SVGIG (reference sequence). V lost 0 bases and J lost 5, with 13 bases in between. The CDR3 sequence is 15 residues long. CDR3 residues: CAWSVGTLRTGELFF. The CDR3 DNA reads TGTGCCTGGAGTGTTGGGACGCTGCGGACCGGGGAGCTGTTTTTT.

V usage is TRBV18 and J usage is TRBJ2-7; tentative D call: TRBD1 (6 bases). V shed 3 bases and J shed 3 bases, with 9 bases lying between them. There are 13 residues in the CDR3. Germline CDR1 and CDR2: KGHSH and LQKENI. The CDR3 reads CASSPGDNYEQYF. DNA of the CDR3: TGTGCCAGCTCACCGGGGGACAACTACGAGCAGTACTTC.

The chain employs TRBV6-1 and TRBJ2-5; tentative D call: TRBD2 (5 bases). This CDR3 contains 15 residues. CDR1 MNHNS and CDR2 SASEGT come from the germline V gene. The V and J ends lost 2 bases and 5 bases respectively, with 15 bases between them. The CDR3 sequence is CASSESGYERETQYF. CDR3 nucleotides: TGTGCCAGCAGTGAAAGCGGTTACGAACGGGAGACCCAGTACTTC.

The genes are TRBV6-1 and TRBJ2-5, with TRBD2 identical over 12 bases. The CDR3 is made up of 15 amino acids. J lost 2 bases, V lost 6 bases, and 4 bases had no gene match. The germline CDR1 and CDR2 sequences are MNHNS and SASEGT. CDR3 sequence: CASRLGLAGQETQYF. CDR3 DNA: TGTGCCAGCAGACTAGGACTAGCGGGACAAGAGACCCAGTACTTC.

The chain joins TRBV11-3 to TRBJ1-2, with D possibly being TRBD1 (5 bases). The V gene lost 5 bases and the J gene lost 3 bases, with 16 bases spanning the gap. Per germline, CDR1 SGHNT and CDR2 YENEEA. CDR3 length: 15 amino acids. The CDR3 DNA sequence: TGTGCCAGCAGCCCCTGGGACGCCGGATACTATGGCTACACCTTC. Encoded protein: CASSPWDAGYYGYTF.

This chain uses TRBV5-6 with TRBJ1-1; D is undetermined. V dropped 5 bases and J dropped 4 bases, with 15 bases sitting between them. The CDR3 totals 14 residues. Germline CDR1 reads SGHDT; CDR2 reads YYEEEE. CDR3 coding DNA: TGTGCCAGCAGGATAAGAGGACGGGGCACTGAAGCTTTCTTT. Translating gives CASRIRGRGTEAFF. The variable domain in full, with the rest retrieved from reference TRBV5-6 and TRBJ1-1, is DAGVTQSPTHLIKTRGQQVTLRCSPKSGHDTVSWYQQALGQGPQFIFQYYEEEERQRGNFPDRFSGHQFPNYSSELNVNALLLGDSALYLCASRIRGRGTEAFFGQGTRLTVV.

The chain links TRBV11-2 to TRBJ2-7; TRBD1 agrees at 8 bases. V was clipped by 1 base and J by 4 bases; unmatched bases: 9. The CDR3 is 16 amino acids. Germline CDR1 is SGHAT and CDR2 is FQNNGV. CDR3 in amino acids: CASSLGKTGDYYEQYF. The CDR3 nucleotides are TGTGCCAGCAGCTTAGGCAAGACAGGGGATTATTACGAGCAGTACTTC.

The V and J genes are TRBV6-6 and TRBJ2-5, with D possibly matching TRBD2 (6 bases). This CDR3 spans 15 amino acids. The germline V and J ends were trimmed by 10 bases and 1 base, with 19 bases remaining between them. Germline values: CDR1 MNHNY, CDR2 SVGAGI (reference sequence). The CDR3 here is CATTEPGVGQETQYF. DNA for the CDR3: TGTGCCACCACAGAGCCGGGGGTAGGCCAAGAGACCCAGTACTTC.

This clone appeared a single time. The rearrangement links TRBV7-8 to TRBJ1-1; TRBD1 might be the D (5 bases). Trimming left V 5 bases short and J 5 bases short, with 12 bases between. The CDR3 is 13 residues long. Germline values: CDR1 SGHVS, CDR2 FQNEAQ. The CDR3 loop reads CASSVQRGTEAFF. The CDR3 nucleotides read TGTGCCAGCAGCGTACAGAGGGGTACTGAAGCTTTCTTT.

This chain joins TRBV6-5 and TRBJ2-7; 9 bases are shared with TRBD2. The ends lost 6 bases at V and 3 bases at J; junction bases unmatched: 3. CDR3 size: 13 residues. The germline V gene encodes CDR1 MNHEY and CDR2 SVGAGI. CDR3 nucleotides: TGTGCCAGCAGAAAGCGGGAGGACTACGAGCAGTACTTC. Translated: CASRKREDYEQYF.

The genes are TRBV28 and TRBJ1-5; 12 bases map to TRBD1. The CDR3 is 17 residues long. CDR1 is MDHEN, CDR2 SYDVKM, per germline. V shed 0 bases, J shed 3 bases, and the junction held 3 bases outside the gene matches. The CDR3 region is CASSLWGTGGLNQPQHF. The CDR3 DNA follows: TGTGCCAGCAGTTTATGGGGGACAGGGGGCCTCAATCAGCCCCAGCATTTT. Together with reference TRBV28 and TRBJ1-5, the CDR3 gives the full variable domain: DVKVTQSSRYLVKRTGEKVFLECVQDMDHENMFWYRQDPGLGLRLIYFSYDVKMKEKGDIPEGYSVSREKKERFSLILESASTNQTSMYLCASSLWGTGGLNQPQHFGDGTRLSIL.

This clone was seen more than once but under ten times. The chain couples TRBV10-3 to TRBJ2-3, with a possible D match to TRBD2 (5 bases). Trimming shortened V by 8 bases and J by 2 bases, and 11 bases separated the two germline ends. This CDR3 is 13 amino acids long. The germline V gene has CDR1 ENHRY and CDR2 SYGVKD. Here the CDR3 DNA reads TGTGCCATCGGGTCACGGGACACAGATACGCAGTATTTT. Its translation: CAIGSRDTDTQYF.

CDR3 bases: TGTGCCAGCAGCGGCCGGGACAGACCCTACGAGCAGTACTTC. Translating gives CASSGRDRPYEQYF. V is TRBV9 and J is TRBJ2-7; 7 bases map to TRBD1. Germline loops: CDR1 SGDLS, CDR2 YYNGEE. The CDR3 runs 14 residues. Trimming took 3 bases from V and 2 from J; bases not matched to a gene: 5.

The genes are TRBV5-5 and TRBJ2-7, with 11 bases matching TRBD2. Germline CDR1 is SGHKS and CDR2 is YYEKEE (reference sequence). J was trimmed by 2 bases and V by 4 bases; bases with no gene match: 5. The CDR3 runs to 15 residues. The CDR3 DNA sequence: TGTGCCAGCAGCCCGGGGACTAGCGGAACCTACGAGCAGTACTTC. The encoded protein is CASSPGTSGTYEQYF.

The chain couples TRBV28 to TRBJ1-4; a weak D match, TRBD1 (5 bases). There are 14 residues in the CDR3. CDR1 is MDHEN, CDR2 SYDVKM, per germline. V was clipped by 7 bases and J by 7 bases, with 16 bases between them. This CDR3 is CASNKQFQGEKLFF. In DNA form, the CDR3 reads TGTGCCAGCAATAAGCAGTTCCAGGGTGAAAAACTGTTTTTT.

CDR3 bases: TGCGCCAGCAGCTTGGTTCAGGGTGCGAACACCGGGGAGCTGTTTTTT. It encodes CASSLVQGANTGELFF. The rearrangement joins TRBV5-1 to TRBJ2-2; perhaps TRBD1 as D (5 bases). CDR3 length: 16 amino acids. V shed 0 bases and J shed 0 bases, with 9 bases lying between them. CDR1 and CDR2 (germline): SGHRS, YFSETQ.

This clone has a single count. CDR3 sequence reads: CASSPDGYRETQYF. As DNA, the CDR3 is TGTGCCAGCAGCCCGGACGGATATCGAGAGACCCAGTACTTC. This chain links TRBV7-3 with TRBJ2-5; D is undetermined. Germline CDR1 SGHTA, CDR2 FQGTGA. CDR3 length: 14 amino acids. Trimming removed 5 bases at V and 4 bases at J, with 14 bases between.

This rearrangement joins TRBV27 to TRBJ1-1; 7 bases align to TRBD1. Losses at the gene ends were 5 bases for V and 1 base for J; bases not matched to a gene: 10. Per the germline V gene, CDR1 is MNHEY and CDR2 is SMNVEV (reference sequence). The CDR3 runs to 16 residues. DNA for the CDR3: TGTGCCAGCAGTCCCACCGCCAGGGGGTGGAACACTGAAGCTTTCTTT. This encodes CASSPTARGWNTEAFF.